Presented here are 23 T cell receptor beta chains from one specimen sequenced in a study of CD8 T cells in Susac syndrome (dated by TCRdb to between 2018 and 2021). Libraries were constructed by the immunoSEQ multiplex PCR assay. RNA was extracted using the RNeasy kit, and roughly 0.5 to 1 microgram was reverse transcribed with random hexamers. TCRdb redid the processing of the public reads, applying fastp at Q25 and MiXCR, and retained in-frame beta chains. Identical CDR3 proteins give one entry, which carries the most common genes and DNA. The sample has 110,000 or so distinct CDR3 sequences on record, around 92% of them singletons. Roughly 0.088% of the sample rests with the top ten. What was sequenced was CD4+ T cells from PBMCs. The receptors derive from a human donor with multiple sclerosis.

V and J are TRBV15 and TRBJ2-7; perhaps TRBD2 as D (6 bases). The CDR3 totals 16 residues. Germline V gives CDR1 LNHNV, CDR2 YYDKDF (reference sequence). V lost 0 bases, J lost 0 bases, and 12 bases lay in between. The CDR3, as DNA: TGTGCCACCAGCAGAGACAGGTCGGACTACTCCTACGAGCAGTACTTC. Translated, it gives CATSRDRSDYSYEQYF.

This chain connects TRBV6-6 to TRBJ2-1, with TRBD1 matching over 9 bases. There are 15 residues in the CDR3. Germline V gene data show CDR1 as MNHNY and CDR2 as SVGAGI (reference sequence). V lost 2 bases to trimming and J lost 6 bases; unmatched junction nucleotides: 5. The DNA of the CDR3 is TGTGCCAGCAGTTACAATGGACAGGGGTTCAATGAGCAGTTCTTC. Translating it yields CASSYNGQGFNEQFF.

The genes are TRBV20-1 and TRBJ2-1, with D perhaps being TRBD1 or TRBD2 (6 bases each). The CDR3 is 16 residues long. CDR1 is DFQATT and CDR2 is SNEGSKA in the germline V gene (reference sequence). The V end was cut by 5 bases, the J end by 4 bases, with 21 bases between. The CDR3 DNA sequence: TGCAGTGCTCTCCTCGGGGGCCCTACCTATTACAATGAGCAGTTCTTC. Protein product: CSALLGGPTYYNEQFF.

V is TRBV10-3 and J is TRBJ2-7; possible D gene TRBD1, 5 bases. V shed 6 bases and J shed 5 bases, with 17 bases lying between them. This CDR3 contains 14 residues. From germline, CDR1 is ENHRY and CDR2 SYGVKD. The CDR3 DNA reads as TGTGCCATCAGACTGACAGCATTGCTTGACGAGCAGTACTTC. It yields the protein CAIRLTALLDEQYF.

CDR3 coding DNA: TGTGCCAGCAGTGAACACGGGGACAGCTACGAGCAGTACTTC. Translated: CASSEHGDSYEQYF. This chain links TRBV12-3 or TRBV12-4 with TRBJ2-7; TRBD1 aligns across 7 bases. Losses at the gene ends were 5 bases for V and 3 bases for J; bases not matched to a gene: 7. CDR3 length: 14 residues.

V gene TRBV20-1 combines with J gene TRBJ2-5, with TRBD2 as a possible D gene (5 bases). V lost 4 bases, J lost 2 bases, and 14 bases lay in between. CDR3 size: 14 residues. The V gene's germline CDR1 is DFQATT and CDR2 SNEGSKA (reference sequence). The CDR3: CSANIGRGQETQYF. In nucleotides, the CDR3 is TGCAGTGCTAATATCGGTCGGGGTCAAGAGACCCAGTACTTC.

V gene TRBV5-1 combines with J gene TRBJ2-1, with D possibly being TRBD2 (5 bases). Germline CDR1 reads SGHRS; CDR2 reads YFSETQ. The V end was cut by 0 bases, the J end by 2 bases, with 12 bases between. The CDR3 runs 16 residues. The CDR3 DNA reads as TGCGCCAGCAGCTTGGTCGAGAGGGTCCCCTACAATGAGCAGTTCTTC. It is translated as CASSLVERVPYNEQFF.

V is TRBV27 and J is TRBJ1-2; TRBD1 agrees at 10 bases. The ends lost 5 bases at V and 7 bases at J; junction bases unmatched: 4. The CDR3 is made up of 13 amino acids. CDR1 and CDR2 from the germline V gene are MNHEY and SMNVEV (reference sequence). Here the CDR3 reads CASSVTGGRGYTF. CDR3 in DNA: TGTGCCAGCAGTGTGACAGGGGGCCGTGGCTACACCTTC.

The rearrangement uses TRBV7-2 and TRBJ2-2, with 15 bases lining up with TRBD2. Per the germline V gene, CDR1 is SGHTA and CDR2 is FQGNSA. Trimming took 3 bases from V and 7 from J; bases not matched to a gene: 9. The CDR3 contains 18 residues. The chain's CDR3 is CASSFAPGLAGGNGELFF. The CDR3 DNA reads TGTGCCAGCAGCTTTGCCCCAGGACTAGCGGGGGGGAACGGGGAGCTGTTTTTT.

This rearrangement joins TRBV5-1 to TRBJ1-1; D call uncertain. Per the germline V gene, CDR1 is SGHRS and CDR2 is YFSETQ. The germline V and J ends were trimmed by 2 bases and 3 bases, with 8 bases remaining between them. CDR3 length: 13 residues. CDR3 protein: CASSFVEDTEAFF. The CDR3 DNA sequence: TGCGCCAGCAGCTTTGTTGAAGACACTGAAGCTTTCTTT.

The chain couples TRBV14 to TRBJ2-5; TRBD1 matches 9 bases. CDR3 length: 15 residues. With V trimmed by 3 bases and J by 7 bases, 9 bases remained unmatched. Germline V gene lookup returns CDR1 SGHDN and CDR2 FVKESK. CDR3 protein: CASSHYRGLRGTQYF. In nucleotides, the CDR3 is TGTGCCAGCAGCCATTACAGGGGGCTCCGTGGGACCCAGTACTTC. The full variable domain, completed using reference TRBV14 and TRBJ2-5, is EAGVTQFPSHSVIEKGQTVTLRCDPISGHDNLYWYRRVMGKEIKFLLHFVKESKQDESGMPNNRFLAERTGGTYSTLKVQPAELEDSGVYFCASSHYRGLRGTQYFGPGTRLLVL.

This rearrangement joins TRBV7-3 to TRBJ2-7, with 7 bases identical to TRBD2. CDR3 size: 17 residues. Germline CDR1 is SGHTA and CDR2 is FQGTGA. V gave up 1 base and J gave up 2 bases; unmatched junction bases: 11. As DNA, the CDR3 is TGTGCCAGCAGCTTAAGGGGGGGGAACCCCTTCACCTACGAGCAGTACTTC. This codes for CASSLRGGNPFTYEQYF.

The V gene is TRBV2, the J gene TRBJ1-2, with D perhaps matching TRBD1 (5 bases). The CDR3 has 14 residues. Germline CDR1 and CDR2: SNHLY and FYNNEI. The V end lost 8 bases, the J end lost 8 bases, and 21 bases lay between the germline ends. The CDR3 DNA reads TGTGCCAGCGGCAGCTACGGGGGGGAGAACGGCTACACCTTC. Translation gives CASGSYGGENGYTF.

The chain links TRBV5-1 to TRBJ1-3; 7 nucleotides line up with TRBD1. The CDR3 covers 14 residues. J was trimmed by 9 bases and V by 4 bases; bases with no gene match: 10. Germline CDR1 is SGHRS and CDR2 is YFSETQ. The CDR3 DNA reads TGCGCCAGCAGCGAACGAACAGGGGACAGCACCATATATTTT. This sequence encodes CASSERTGDSTIYF.

This clonotype is a singleton in its sample. The genes are TRBV20-1 and TRBJ2-5, with D possibly called TRBD1 or TRBD2 (5 bases each). V shed 7 bases and J shed 3 bases, with 18 bases lying between them. The CDR3 runs to 14 residues. CDR1 DFQATT and CDR2 SNEGSKA come from the germline V gene (reference sequence). The CDR3 DNA reads TGCAGTGTCATATTAACCGGGACCAAAGAGACCCAGTACTTC. It specifies CSVILTGTKETQYF.

V usage is TRBV12-3 or TRBV12-4 and J usage is TRBJ2-7; possible D gene TRBD2, 6 bases. V dropped 5 bases and J dropped 3 bases, with 17 bases sitting between them. There are 15 residues in the CDR3. CDR3 protein: CASSTNLAIFYEQYF. Here the CDR3 DNA reads TGTGCCAGCAGTACGAACCTAGCGATCTTCTACGAGCAGTACTTC.

The rearrangement joins TRBV12-3 or TRBV12-4 to TRBJ2-3, with D maybe TRBD1 (6 bases). This CDR3 is 17 amino acids long. Trimming took off 7 bases at V and 0 bases at J, with 20 bases between the two ends. CDR3 region: CASTPTQGQFSTDTQYF. The CDR3 DNA reads as TGTGCCAGCACCCCAACTCAGGGACAATTTAGCACAGATACGCAGTATTTT.

This chain joins TRBV9 and TRBJ2-3; D unclear. CDR3 length: 13 amino acids. The germline V gene encodes CDR1 SGDLS and CDR2 YYNGEE. With 2 bases removed from V and 2 bases from J, the gap between germline ends came to 6 bases. DNA of the CDR3: TGTGCCAGCAGCGTCTCTATCACAGATACGCAGTATTTT. Protein sequence: CASSVSITDTQYF.

The chain joins TRBV9 to TRBJ2-3; possibly TRBD1 for D (5 bases). The CDR3 sequence is 16 residues long. The V gene lost 3 bases and the J gene lost 4 bases, with 18 bases spanning the gap. The V gene's germline CDR1 is SGDLS and CDR2 YYNGEE. Here the CDR3 DNA reads TGTGCCAGCAGCGCGACTCAGGACACAGGCGCAGATACGCAGTATTTT. Its translation: CASSATQDTGADTQYF.

As to this clonotype: One end of the junction does not line up with germline, which may come from a read error. The rearrangement joins TRBV2 to TRBJ2-5, with 8 positions matching TRBD2. The CDR3 length is 9 residues. Germline CDR1 and CDR2: SNHLY and FYNNEI. As DNA, the CDR3 is TGTGCCAGCCAGGGACTAGGGGACTTC. Amino acids: CASQGLGDF.

The genes are TRBV7-3 and TRBJ1-5, with D tentatively TRBD1 (5 bases). The CDR3 has 14 residues. Trimming took 5 bases from V and 6 from J, leaving 14 bases between them. Per germline, CDR1 SGHTA and CDR2 FQGTGA. DNA of the CDR3: TGTGCCAGCAGCGCCCCGGGACGAGGTCAGCCCCAGCATTTT. Amino acid sequence: CASSAPGRGQPQHF.

The CDR3 DNA reads as TGTGCCAGCAGCTCGGCGGGGCAGGGGCAGCCCCAGCATTTT. Protein sequence: CASSSAGQGQPQHF. V usage is TRBV5-6 and J usage is TRBJ1-5; maybe TRBD1 (6 bases). Germline loops: CDR1 SGHDT, CDR2 YYEEEE. Trimming removed 3 bases from V and 7 bases from J, with 14 bases in between. This CDR3 has 14 amino acids.

The V call is TRBV9, the J call TRBJ1-1; no clear D. CDR1 and CDR2 (germline): SGDLS, YYNGEE. Trimming left V 4 bases short and J 3 bases short, with 10 bases between. CDR3 length: 13 amino acids. CDR3 amino acids: CASSFTEYTEAFF. The CDR3 DNA reads TGTGCCAGCAGCTTCACAGAGTACACTGAAGCTTTCTTT. Full variable domain (missing parts from reference TRBV9 and TRBJ1-1): DSGVTQTPKHLITATGQRVTLRCSPRSGDLSVYWYQQSLDQGLQFLIQYYNGEERAKGNILERFSAQQFPDLHSELNLSSLELGDSALYFCASSFTEYTEAFFGQGTRLTVV.